Shown below are 24 T cell receptor beta chains from a single sample sequenced in a study of CD8+ T cells in alopecia areata (dated by TCRdb to 2017 to 2018). Libraries were built with the immunoSEQ multiplex PCR assay. RNA was extracted from all samples and reverse transcribed into cDNA, which served as template for TCR sequencing. Sourced from immuneACCESS, this table was stored by TCRdb with only in-frame sequences that have V and J called. A share of the clones is absent; for the studies checked, an unresolved V gene accounts for under half, and the remainder has no known explanation. Here the sample has 100,000 to 150,000 clones; about three fifths occur a single time. The ten largest clonotypes hold approximately 29% of the sample. Interpreted using the paper, the time point label stands for: 4 weeks on oral tofacitinib. The sample's treatment or condition, from its label and the paper: oral pan-JAK inhibitor, 5-10 mg twice daily.

Sequenced material: CD8+ T cells sorted from blood, taken at week 4, from a patient treated with tofacitinib. The receptors come from a human donor with alopecia areata.

The chain couples TRBV27 to TRBJ2-6; 8 nucleotides agree with TRBD1. With 2 bases clipped from V and 1 base from J, the junction kept 7 bases outside the gene matches. The CDR3 consists of 18 residues. Germline loops: CDR1 MNHEY, CDR2 SMNVEV (reference sequence). The DNA for the CDR3 is TGTGCCAGCAGTTTAATTGGGACAGGTTTATCTGGGGCCAACGTCCTGACTTTC. Translated, it gives CASSLIGTGLSGANVLTF.

This clone was seen a few times. The chain uses TRBV13 and TRBJ2-3; D unresolved. Germline CDR1 PRHDT, CDR2 FYEKMQ (reference sequence). V was trimmed by 8 bases and J by 5 bases, leaving 2 bases between them. The CDR3 contains 9 residues. The CDR3 nucleotides are TGTGCCAGCGGAGATACGCAGTATTTT. This encodes CASGDTQYF.

The table lists this clone with a few counts. V and J are TRBV29-1 and TRBJ1-2, with unresolved D. This CDR3 comprises 11 residues. V was clipped by 2 bases and J by 8 bases, with 9 bases between them. From germline, CDR1 is SQVTM and CDR2 ANQGSEA. CDR3 region: CSVERLGGYTF. The DNA of the CDR3 is TGCAGCGTTGAACGGCTAGGAGGCTACACCTTC.

This rearrangement joins TRBV27 to TRBJ1-6; no clear D gene. Germline assignment: CDR1 MNHEY and CDR2 SMNVEV (reference sequence). V gave up 5 bases and J gave up 3 bases, with 14 bases separating them. The CDR3 spans 16 residues. In nucleotides, the CDR3 is TGTGCCAGCAGTCCCATTTTACAACTCTATAATTCACCCCTCCACTTT. Translated: CASSPILQLYNSPLHF.

The gene calls are TRBV6-5 and TRBJ2-5, with D possibly matching TRBD2 (6 bases). CDR3 length equals 14 residues. Germline assignment: CDR1 MNHEY and CDR2 SVGAGI. Deletions cut 2 bases from V and 4 bases from J, with 11 bases between. The CDR3 DNA follows: TGTGCCAGCAGTTACCGCGGGGCGGGAGAGACCCAGTACTTC. This codes for CASSYRGAGETQYF.

This chain connects TRBV27 to TRBJ1-2, with 9 bases lining up with TRBD1. This CDR3 region has 14 residues. The junction had 8 bases not matched to a gene; V was cut back by 5 bases and J by 7 bases. Germline lookup yields CDR1 MNHEY and CDR2 SMNVEV (reference sequence). CDR3 sequence: CASSPTGQGIGYTF. Written as DNA, the CDR3 is TGTGCCAGCAGTCCAACGGGACAGGGTATTGGCTACACCTTC.

The gene calls are TRBV7-9 and TRBJ2-5, with unresolved D. V was trimmed by 5 bases and J by 3 bases, leaving 10 bases between them. This CDR3 is built from 13 residues. The germline V gene has CDR1 SEHNR and CDR2 FQNEAQ (reference sequence). CDR3 bases: TGTGCCAGCAGCCCGCCTCGGGAAGAGACCCAGTACTTC. Protein product: CASSPPREETQYF.

CDR3 in DNA: TGTGCCAGCAGCGTTGATCCAGGGAATGAGCAGTTCTTC. Protein sequence: CASSVDPGNEQFF. The rearrangement links TRBV9 to TRBJ2-1, with TRBD1 as a possible D gene (5 bases). V dropped 2 bases and J dropped 7 bases, with 10 bases sitting between them. Germline V CDR1 and CDR2: SGDLS, YYNGEE. The CDR3 loop spans 13 amino acids.

This clone was recorded a few times. The chain employs TRBV23-1 and TRBJ2-6, with D unresolved. TRBV23-1 carries the ORF label, with uncertain function. The V end lost 2 bases, the J end lost 1 base, and 15 bases lay between the germline ends. This CDR3 is built from 18 residues. CDR3 loop: CASSQLTEPKSGANVLTF. CDR3 coding DNA: TGCGCCAGCAGTCAACTGACCGAACCCAAATCTGGGGCCAACGTCCTGACTTTC.

The V gene is TRBV7-9, the J gene TRBJ1-5; D call uncertain. From germline, CDR1 is SEHNR and CDR2 FQNEAQ (reference sequence). V lost 2 bases to trimming and J lost 2 bases, with 10 bases between them. This CDR3 has 15 amino acids. The CDR3 sequence is CASSLWGEGNQPQHF. The DNA for the CDR3 is TGTGCCAGCAGCTTATGGGGTGAGGGCAATCAGCCCCAGCATTTT. Using reference TRBV7-9 and TRBJ1-5 for the parts outside the CDR3, the full variable domain is DTGVSQNPRHKITKRGQNVTFRCDPISEHNRLYWYRQTLGQGPEFLTYFQNEAQLEKSRLLSDRFSAERPKGSFSTLEIQRTEQGDSAMYLCASSLWGEGNQPQHFGDGTRLSIL.

This chain uses TRBV27 with TRBJ1-5; no definite D call. V lost 0 bases and J lost 7, with 7 bases in between. Germline V gene data show CDR1 as MNHEY and CDR2 as SMNVEV (reference sequence). This CDR3 is built from 13 residues. The CDR3 nucleotides are TGTGCCAGCAGTTTATCGCCGGGGCAGCCCCAGCATTTT. This translates into CASSLSPGQPQHF.

The chain employs TRBV6-5 and TRBJ1-1; tentatively, D is TRBD1 (5 bases). Germline V CDR1 and CDR2: MNHEY, SVGAGI. V was cut by 6 bases and J by 4 bases, with 15 bases left in between. The CDR3 sequence is 14 residues long. The chain's CDR3 is CASSSDSRGTEAFF. Written as DNA, the CDR3 is TGTGCCAGCAGCAGTGACAGCCGCGGCACTGAAGCTTTCTTT.

Remarks on this clone: Other DNA sequences within the sample encode an identical CDR3. The chain combines TRBV30 with TRBJ1-1, with D maybe TRBD1 (5 bases). Trimming stripped 0 bases from V and 5 bases from J, with 13 bases between. CDR3 size: 14 residues. Germline V gene data show CDR1 as GTSNPN and CDR2 as SVGIG (reference sequence). The CDR3 loop is CAWSVGQGATEAFF. CDR3 nucleotides: TGTGCCTGGAGTGTTGGCCAGGGTGCAACTGAAGCTTTCTTT.

This rearrangement joins TRBV6-5 to TRBJ1-2, with D uncertain. Between the trimmed V and J ends, which lost 0 bases and 7 bases, there was a span of 9 bases. The germline V gene has CDR1 MNHEY and CDR2 SVGAGI. The CDR3 consists of 13 residues. DNA of the CDR3: TGTGCCAGCAGTTACTCAGGGTTCGGTGGCTACACCTTC. Protein product: CASSYSGFGGYTF.

This chain links TRBV27 with TRBJ2-7; D might be TRBD1 (7 bases). V was cut by 5 bases and J by 1 base, with 15 bases left in between. This CDR3 contains 15 residues. Looked up from germline, CDR1 is MNHEY and CDR2 is SMNVEV (reference sequence). Here the CDR3 DNA reads TGTGCCAGCAGTCGCGGGGCAGGGGGTTCCTACGAGCAGTACTTC. Protein sequence: CASSRGAGGSYEQYF.

This clone has more than one count but fewer than ten. The rearrangement joins TRBV6-5 to TRBJ2-2; D may match TRBD1 or TRBD2 (5 bases each). Trimming removed 5 bases at V and 5 bases at J, with 12 bases between. Germline V gene data show CDR1 as MNHEY and CDR2 as SVGAGI. The CDR3 has 14 amino acids. CDR3 in amino acids: CASSEGPGTGELFF. DNA for the CDR3: TGTGCCAGCAGTGAGGGGCCTGGGACCGGGGAGCTGTTTTTT.

The rearrangement links TRBV11-1 to TRBJ2-7; D unresolved. Per the germline V gene, CDR1 is SGHAT and CDR2 is FQDESV (reference sequence). The CDR3 spans 13 residues. Trimming removed 1 base at V and 5 bases at J, with 9 bases between. CDR3 DNA sequence: TGTGCCAGCAGCTTAGTTTTCACCAACGAGCAGTACTTC. Translated, it gives CASSLVFTNEQYF.

This chain joins TRBV11-1 and TRBJ2-3, with D possibly TRBD1 on 5 matching bases. V lost 8 bases, J lost 2 bases, and 8 bases lay in between. Germline V lookup: CDR1 SGHAT, CDR2 FQDESV (reference sequence). The CDR3 covers 12 residues. CDR3 sequence (DNA): TGTGCCAGCGGACAAGACACAGATACGCAGTATTTT. This gives the protein CASGQDTDTQYF. The full variable domain, in which reference TRBV11-1 and TRBJ2-3 provide the parts outside the CDR3, is EAEVAQSPRYKITEKSQAVAFWCDPISGHATLYWYRQILGQGPELLVQFQDESVVDDSQLPKDRFSAERLKGVDSTLKIQPAELGDSAMYLCASGQDTDTQYFGPGTRLTVL.

The chain has TRBV30 and TRBJ2-5; TRBD2 aligns across 9 bases. The CDR3 runs to 13 residues. V was pared by 4 bases and J by 5 bases, with 5 bases of the junction left unmatched. Germline values: CDR1 GTSNPN, CDR2 SVGIG (reference sequence). DNA of the CDR3: TGTGCCTGGAAGGGCGGGGGGGCGGAGACCCAGTACTTC. Translating it yields CAWKGGGAETQYF.

The chain employs TRBV2 and TRBJ2-7; 10 bases agree with TRBD1. Germline CDR1 and CDR2: SNHLY and FYNNEI. J was trimmed by 3 bases and V by 3 bases; bases with no gene match: 2. This CDR3 region has 14 residues. Here the CDR3 DNA reads TGTGCCAGCAGTGAGGGACAGGGGTTCTACGAGCAGTACTTC. It codes for CASSEGQGFYEQYF.

The J gene is TRBJ2-5, the V gene TRBV2; D is perhaps TRBD1 (5 bases). This CDR3 has 15 amino acids. Trimming removed 6 bases from V and 1 base from J, with 15 bases in between. Per the germline V gene, CDR1 is SNHLY and CDR2 is FYNNEI. The CDR3 sequence is CASRPQVPPQETQYF. CDR3 bases: TGTGCCAGCAGGCCACAGGTTCCGCCCCAAGAGACCCAGTACTTC. Together with reference TRBV2 and TRBJ2-5, the CDR3 gives the full variable domain: EPEVTQTPSHQVTQMGQEVILRCVPISNHLYFYWYRQILGQKVEFLVSFYNNEISEKSEIFDDQFSVERPDGSNFTLKIRSTKLEDSAMYFCASRPQVPPQETQYFGPGTRLLVL.

The V call is TRBV5-6, the J call TRBJ2-5, with a tentative D call TRBD1 (5 bases). The DNA matches TRBJ2-7 better at its end, which makes the J call doubtful. Germline assignment: CDR1 SGHDT and CDR2 YYEEEE. This CDR3 has 13 residues. In DNA, the CDR3 is TGTGCCAGCAGCTTGGCAGGGTCCTACGAGCAGTACTTC. It translates to CASSLAGSYEQYF.

The J gene is TRBJ2-5, the V gene TRBV5-1; 9 positions match TRBD1. Germline CDR1 SGHRS, CDR2 YFSETQ. With V trimmed by 0 bases and J by 5 bases, 11 bases remained unmatched. The CDR3 is 17 amino acids. This chain's CDR3 is CASSLGSGTGLEETQYF. The CDR3 DNA reads TGCGCCAGCAGCTTGGGGTCCGGGACAGGGTTGGAGGAGACCCAGTACTTC.

The chain recombines TRBV5-1 with TRBJ2-2; 9 nucleotides match TRBD1. Trimming took 4 bases from V and 1 from J; bases not matched to a gene: 2. The germline V gene has CDR1 SGHRS and CDR2 YFSETQ. This CDR3 is 15 amino acids long. CDR3 sequence (DNA): TGCGCCAGCAGCCCGGGACAGGGGAACACCGGGGAGCTGTTTTTT. Residues: CASSPGQGNTGELFF.